The source of this T cell receptor beta chain is a study of T cells in Graves' hyperthyroidism and ophthalmopathy (dated by TCRdb to about 2019). About the full investigation: Peripheral blood samples were taken at initial diagnosis, before any treatment was given. The roughly 90 discovery patients were divided at random into training and test sets in a 7:3 ratio. TCR V-J signatures able to tell the groups apart were searched for in a discovery cohort of 90 to 100 patients, of whom over 40 had Graves' ophthalmopathy and around 57 had stable Graves' hyperthyroidism. The paper describes TCR Vbeta CDR3 sequencing of 130 to 150 peripheral blood samples, made up of roughly 40 ophthalmopathy patients, 70 to 75 hyperthyroidism patients and roughly 17 progressor patients. Following sampling, methimazole starting at 30 mg daily was given to hyperthyroidism patients, and high-dose intravenous methylprednisolone was given to ophthalmopathy patients. An independent validation cohort of some 18 hyperthyroidism patients and about 15 patients who later progressed to ophthalmopathy tested prospective prediction of ophthalmopathy. In more than 5 Graves' hyperthyroidism patients, the study also compared T-cell repertoires from thyroid tissue with T-cell repertoires from blood.

This clonotype was observed many times. Its recognized antigen is unknown. Base quality data are lacking; no much larger clone is found one base away. Based on the germline V gene, the CDR1 and CDR2 sequences are SQVTM and ANQGSEA. The CDR3 measures 12 amino acids from cysteine to phenylalanine. Just the 36-base CDR3 DNA is kept, in frame starting at base 1. For this chain, trimming is 6 bases at the V end and 9 bases at the J end, and the number of junction bases without a gene match is 10. Study-wide conclusions, independent of this receptor: Blood samples also contained most of the expanded thyroid clonotypes (frequency above 0.001), which suggests that blood repertoires may reflect thyroid immune responses. In cross-validation, a model built on a 13 V-J signature told ophthalmopathy apart from stable hyperthyroidism with approximately 90% sensitivity and roughly 82% specificity, and in testing the same model reached 80%/75%. No statistical method was used to fix the sample size in advance, and group allocation was not hidden from the investigators. In validation, the model predicted progression to ophthalmopathy with over 60% sensitivity and about 72% specificity, a median of about 6.7 months before onset.

The TCR beta CDR3 regions were amplified from the RNA transcripts. For the first round of RT-PCR on the TCR CDR3, the HTBI primer set was used together with the Qiagen OneStep RT-PCR kit. The libraries were constructed in a second round of multiplex PCR and then size-selected and purified. Sequencing of the libraries was done on an Illumina HiSeq2000 using paired-end 100 bp reads. In the source study's methods: SOAPnuke was used to process the raw data, throwing out any read that contained adapters or uncalled bases, had a mean Phred below 15, or lacked an exact constant-primer or identifier match. COPE v1.2.5 was used to merge the high-quality paired reads, and each unique nucleotide sequence was defined as a clonotype. Clonotypes were aligned to IMGT TRBV, TRBD and TRBJ reference segments using MiTCR v1.1. The analysis was restricted to V-J combinations with a frequency above 0.0001, which together covered 99.2% of the repertoires. The TCS score was defined as F50 (clonal expansion) divided by E x V (chaos), with BLOSUM62-based TCRdist calculated between CDR3 peptides within each V-J. Welch's t-statistics and random forest reduced around 510 V-J features to 10 to 15, which were used in a naive Bayes classifier (R e1071). The raw public data were reprocessed by TCRdb itself: fastp quality trimming at Q25, MiXCR clonotype calling, in-frame beta chains only. CDR3 protein sequences are deduplicated, and each keeps its most common genes and DNA. TCRdb assigned the V and J calls; the authors' analysis was not used. Within this sample are under 400,000 distinct CDR3 sequences, with 18% of them counted one time only. Of the sample, 15% to 17% is held by the ten largest clones.

Moderately to severely active disease, a Clinical Activity Score of at least 3, a NOSPECS grade of at least 4, and a duration under 3 months were present in ophthalmopathy patients. Patients with uncontrolled infections, other autoimmune diseases, pregnancy or lactation were excluded. Clinical symptoms, serum thyroxine and TRAb, thyroid ultrasound, and orbital computed tomography formed the basis for the diagnoses. PBMCs were isolated from 10 ml of fresh peripheral blood by Ficoll-Paque density gradient centrifugation. Total RNA was extracted using Trizol reagent, and RNA quality was assessed on an Agilent 2100 Bioanalyzer.

The TCR comes from a woman in her 40s with Graves' ophthalmopathy. The chain links TRBV29-1 with TRBJ1-1; TRBD1 fits 7 bases in the junction. Input material: blood. The CDR3 region reads CSVGREQGKAFF. In nucleotides, the sequence is TGCAGCGTCGGGAGGGAACAGGGGAAAGCTTTCTTT.